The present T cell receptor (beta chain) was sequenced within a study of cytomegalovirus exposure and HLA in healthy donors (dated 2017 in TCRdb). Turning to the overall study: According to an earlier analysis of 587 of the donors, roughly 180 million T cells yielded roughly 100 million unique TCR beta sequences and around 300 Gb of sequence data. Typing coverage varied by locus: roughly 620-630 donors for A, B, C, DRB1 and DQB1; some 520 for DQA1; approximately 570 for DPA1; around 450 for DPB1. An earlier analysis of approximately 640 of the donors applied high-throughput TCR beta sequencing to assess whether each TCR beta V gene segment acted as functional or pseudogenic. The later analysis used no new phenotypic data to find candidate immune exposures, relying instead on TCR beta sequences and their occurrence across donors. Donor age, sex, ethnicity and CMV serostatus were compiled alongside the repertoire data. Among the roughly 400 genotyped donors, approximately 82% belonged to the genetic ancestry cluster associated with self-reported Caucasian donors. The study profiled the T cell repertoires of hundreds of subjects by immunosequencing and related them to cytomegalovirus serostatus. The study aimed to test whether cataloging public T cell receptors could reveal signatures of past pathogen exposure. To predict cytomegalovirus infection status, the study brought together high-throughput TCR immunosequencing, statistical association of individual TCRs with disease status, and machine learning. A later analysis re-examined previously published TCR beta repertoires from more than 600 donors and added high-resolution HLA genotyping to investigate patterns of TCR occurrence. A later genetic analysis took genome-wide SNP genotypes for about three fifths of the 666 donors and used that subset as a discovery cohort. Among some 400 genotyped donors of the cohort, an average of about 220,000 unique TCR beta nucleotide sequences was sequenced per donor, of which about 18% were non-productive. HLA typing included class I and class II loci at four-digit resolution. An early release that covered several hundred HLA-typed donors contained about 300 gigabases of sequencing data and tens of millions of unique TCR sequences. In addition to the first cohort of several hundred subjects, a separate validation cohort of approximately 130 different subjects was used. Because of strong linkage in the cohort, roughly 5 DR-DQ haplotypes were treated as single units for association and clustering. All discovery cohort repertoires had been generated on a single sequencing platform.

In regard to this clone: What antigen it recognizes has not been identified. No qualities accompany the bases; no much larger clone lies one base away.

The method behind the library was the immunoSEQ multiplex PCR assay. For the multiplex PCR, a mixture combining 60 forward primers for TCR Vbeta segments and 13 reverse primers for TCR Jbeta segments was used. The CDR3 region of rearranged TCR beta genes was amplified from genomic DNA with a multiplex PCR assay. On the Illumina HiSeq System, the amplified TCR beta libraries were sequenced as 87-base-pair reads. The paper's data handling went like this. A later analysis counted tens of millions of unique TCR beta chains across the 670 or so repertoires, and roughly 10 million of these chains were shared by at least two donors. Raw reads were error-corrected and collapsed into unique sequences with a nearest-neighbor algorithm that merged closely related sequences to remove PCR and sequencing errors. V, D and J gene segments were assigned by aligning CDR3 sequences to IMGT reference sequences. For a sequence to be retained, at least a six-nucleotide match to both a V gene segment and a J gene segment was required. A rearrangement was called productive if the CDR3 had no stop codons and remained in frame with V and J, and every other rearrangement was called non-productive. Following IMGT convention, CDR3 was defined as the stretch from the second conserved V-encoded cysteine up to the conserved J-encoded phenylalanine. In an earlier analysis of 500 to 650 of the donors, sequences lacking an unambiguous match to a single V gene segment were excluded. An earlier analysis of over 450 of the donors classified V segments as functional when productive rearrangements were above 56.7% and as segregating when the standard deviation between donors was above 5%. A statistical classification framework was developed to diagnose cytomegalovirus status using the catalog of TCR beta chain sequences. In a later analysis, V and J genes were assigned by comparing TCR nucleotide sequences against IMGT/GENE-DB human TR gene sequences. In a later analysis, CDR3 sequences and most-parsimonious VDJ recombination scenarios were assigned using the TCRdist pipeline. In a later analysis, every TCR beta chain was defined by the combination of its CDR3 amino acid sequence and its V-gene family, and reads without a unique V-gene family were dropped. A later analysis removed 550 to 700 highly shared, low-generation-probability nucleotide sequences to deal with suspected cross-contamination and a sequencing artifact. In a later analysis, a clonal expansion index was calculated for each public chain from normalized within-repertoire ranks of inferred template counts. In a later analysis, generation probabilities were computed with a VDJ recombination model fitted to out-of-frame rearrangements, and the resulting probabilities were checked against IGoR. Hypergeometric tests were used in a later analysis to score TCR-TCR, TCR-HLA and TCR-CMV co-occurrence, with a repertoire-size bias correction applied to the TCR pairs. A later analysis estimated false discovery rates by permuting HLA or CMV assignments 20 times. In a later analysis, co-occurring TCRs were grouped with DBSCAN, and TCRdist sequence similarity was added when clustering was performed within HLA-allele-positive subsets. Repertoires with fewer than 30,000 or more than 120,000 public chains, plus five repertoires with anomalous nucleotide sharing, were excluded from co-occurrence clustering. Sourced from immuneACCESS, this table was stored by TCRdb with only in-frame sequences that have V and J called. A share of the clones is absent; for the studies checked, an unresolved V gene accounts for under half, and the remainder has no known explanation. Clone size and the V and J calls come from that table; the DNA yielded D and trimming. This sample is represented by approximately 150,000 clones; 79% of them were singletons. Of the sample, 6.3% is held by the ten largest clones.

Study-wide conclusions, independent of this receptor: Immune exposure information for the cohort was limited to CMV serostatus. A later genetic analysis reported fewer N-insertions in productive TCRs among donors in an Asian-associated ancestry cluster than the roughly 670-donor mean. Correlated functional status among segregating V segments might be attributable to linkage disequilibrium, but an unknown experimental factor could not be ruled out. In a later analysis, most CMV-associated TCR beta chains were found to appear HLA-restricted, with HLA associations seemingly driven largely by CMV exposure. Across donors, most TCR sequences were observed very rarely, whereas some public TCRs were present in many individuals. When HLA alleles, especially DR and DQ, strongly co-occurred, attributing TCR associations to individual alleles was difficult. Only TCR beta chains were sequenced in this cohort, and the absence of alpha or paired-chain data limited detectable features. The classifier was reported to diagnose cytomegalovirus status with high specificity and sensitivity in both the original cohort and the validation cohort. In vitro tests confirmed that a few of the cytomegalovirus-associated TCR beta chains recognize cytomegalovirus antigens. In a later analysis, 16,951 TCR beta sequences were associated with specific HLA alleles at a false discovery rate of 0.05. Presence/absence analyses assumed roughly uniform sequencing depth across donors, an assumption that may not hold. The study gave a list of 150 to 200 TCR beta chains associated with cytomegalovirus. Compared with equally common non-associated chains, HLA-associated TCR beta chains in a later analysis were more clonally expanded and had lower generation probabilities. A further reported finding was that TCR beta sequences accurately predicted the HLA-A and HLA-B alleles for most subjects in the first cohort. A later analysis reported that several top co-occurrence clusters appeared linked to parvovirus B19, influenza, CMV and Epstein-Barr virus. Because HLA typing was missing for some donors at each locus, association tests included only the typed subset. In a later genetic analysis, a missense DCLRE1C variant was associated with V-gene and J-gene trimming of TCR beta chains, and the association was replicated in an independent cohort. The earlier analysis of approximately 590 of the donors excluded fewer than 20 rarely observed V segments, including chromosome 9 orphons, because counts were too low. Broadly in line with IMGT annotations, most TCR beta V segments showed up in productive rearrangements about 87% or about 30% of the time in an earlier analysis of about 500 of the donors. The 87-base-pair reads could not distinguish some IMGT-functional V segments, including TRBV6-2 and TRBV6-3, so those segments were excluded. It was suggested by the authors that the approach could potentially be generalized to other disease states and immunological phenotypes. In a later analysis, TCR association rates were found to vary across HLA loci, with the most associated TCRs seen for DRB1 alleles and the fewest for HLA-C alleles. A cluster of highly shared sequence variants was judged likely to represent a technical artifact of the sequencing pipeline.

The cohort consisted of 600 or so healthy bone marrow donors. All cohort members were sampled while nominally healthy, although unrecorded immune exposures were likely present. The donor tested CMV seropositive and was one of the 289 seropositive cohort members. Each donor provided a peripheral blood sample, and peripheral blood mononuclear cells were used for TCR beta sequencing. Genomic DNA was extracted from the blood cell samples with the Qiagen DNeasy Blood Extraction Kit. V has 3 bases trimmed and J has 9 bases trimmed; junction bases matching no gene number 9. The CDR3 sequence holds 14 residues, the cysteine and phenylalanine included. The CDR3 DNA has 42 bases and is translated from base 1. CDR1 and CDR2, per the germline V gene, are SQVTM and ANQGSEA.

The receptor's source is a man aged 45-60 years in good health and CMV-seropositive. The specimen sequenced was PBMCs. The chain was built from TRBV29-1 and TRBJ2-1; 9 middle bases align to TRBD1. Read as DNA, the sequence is TGCAGCGTTGAGCCCGGGACAGGGCGGGGTGAGCAGTTCTTC. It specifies CSVEPGTGRGEQFF.